The next 24 T cell receptor beta chains were all read from a single sample in a study of CD8 T cells in ankylosing spondylitis. TCRdb reanalysed the 5' RACE reads using MiXCR and keeps one entry per CDR3 protein. The data show over 200,000 distinct CDR3 sequences, 15% to 20% seen once. Regarding the study as a whole: It appeared that ankylosing spondylitis blood was characterized by a TCR beta motif of several highly homologous variants.

These receptors' targets are unknown. The sample taken for sequencing was blood, either unsorted or a sorted T cell fraction (not recorded which). The receptors come from a male donor with ankylosing spondylitis.

Only a few counts were recorded for this clonotype. The junction departs from the called germline gene at one end, perhaps through a read error. CDR3 DNA sequence: TGCAGTGCAAGAGATACGAGGGAGGGCCTTGGTGAGCAGTACTTC. The encoded protein is CSARDTREGLGEQYF. This chain uses TRBV20-1 with TRBJ2-7; TRBD2 aligns across 7 bases. CDR1 DFQATT and CDR2 SNEGSKA come from the germline V gene (reference sequence). The CDR3 is 15 amino acids.

A few counts support this clonotype. This chain connects TRBV4-1 to TRBJ2-3, with D perhaps matching TRBD1 or TRBD2 (5 bases each). CDR3 size: 15 residues. In germline, CDR1 is MGHRA, CDR2 YSYEKL. Trimming shortened V by 1 base and J by 5 bases, and 13 bases separated the two germline ends. The DNA of the CDR3 is TGCGCCAGCAGCCAAGCCCCCGGGGCGGAAGATACGCAGTATTTT. Encoded protein: CASSQAPGAEDTQYF.

V gene TRBV11-2 combines with J gene TRBJ2-2; unclear D gene. CDR1 SGHAT and CDR2 FQNNGV come from the germline V gene. Trimming took 5 bases from V and 4 from J, leaving 14 bases between them. This CDR3 contains 15 residues. CDR3 bases: TGTGCCAGCAGCCACCCTGTTTCGGGCACCGGGGAGCTGTTTTTT. The encoded protein is CASSHPVSGTGELFF.

This rearrangement joins TRBV12-3 or TRBV12-4 to TRBJ1-4, with D possibly being TRBD1 (5 bases). The ends were cut back, 5 bases at V and 0 bases at J, with 10 bases in the middle. This CDR3 has 15 residues. The CDR3 nucleotides read TGTGCCAGCAGTCCCAGGGATGCAACTAATGAAAAACTGTTTTTT. Translated, it gives CASSPRDATNEKLFF.

This clonotype was detected a few times. The chain couples TRBV15 to TRBJ2-1; D uncertain. V was pared by 0 bases and J by 4 bases, with 10 bases between. The germline V gene encodes CDR1 LNHNV and CDR2 YYDKDF (reference sequence). The CDR3 length is 15 residues. The CDR3 loop is CATSRDSADYNEQFF. The DNA for the CDR3 is TGTGCCACCAGCAGAGATTCGGCGGATTACAATGAGCAGTTCTTC.

The V gene is TRBV25-1, the J gene TRBJ1-1, with 10 nucleotides matching TRBD1. CDR3 size: 15 residues. V gave up 4 bases and J gave up 0 bases; unmatched junction bases: 2. Germline V lookup: CDR1 MGHDK, CDR2 SYGVNS. The CDR3 DNA is TGTGCCAGCAGTGCGGACAGGGGGTTGAACACTGAAGCTTTCTTT. Amino acid sequence: CASSADRGLNTEAFF.

Only a few counts were recorded for this clonotype. This chain uses TRBV28 with TRBJ1-1; D is unclear. Between the trimmed V and J ends, which lost 3 bases and 1 base, there was a span of 15 bases. The CDR3 totals 16 residues. CDR1 and CDR2 from the germline V gene are MDHEN and SYDVKM. CDR3 nucleotides: TGTGCCAGCAGTTTCTCCGGGATTGGGCCGAACACTGAAGCTTTCTTT. Protein product: CASSFSGIGPNTEAFF. The full variable domain, rest sourced from reference TRBV28 and TRBJ1-1, is DVKVTQSSRYLVKRTGEKVFLECVQDMDHENMFWYRQDPGLGLRLIYFSYDVKMKEKGDIPEGYSVSREKKERFSLILESASTNQTSMYLCASSFSGIGPNTEAFFGQGTRLTVV.

This clonotype was seen a handful of times. V and J are TRBV28 and TRBJ1-1, with D maybe TRBD1 (5 bases). This CDR3 is 13 amino acids long. The germline V gene has CDR1 MDHEN and CDR2 SYDVKM. V was clipped by 7 bases and J by 0 bases, with 9 bases between them. CDR3 DNA: TGTGCCAGCAATTGGGGCCTGAACACTGAAGCTTTCTTT. This sequence encodes CASNWGLNTEAFF.

This chain joins TRBV27 and TRBJ1-1; 8 nucleotides align to TRBD1. V lost 5 bases to trimming and J lost 3 bases; unmatched junction nucleotides: 8. The germline V gene encodes CDR1 MNHEY and CDR2 SMNVEV (reference sequence). The CDR3 covers 15 residues. The CDR3 reads CASSPVQGAYTEAFF. The CDR3, as DNA: TGTGCCAGCAGTCCCGTCCAGGGGGCGTACACTGAAGCTTTCTTT.

This clonotype was detected many times. The V call is TRBV3-1, the J call TRBJ2-5, with D possibly TRBD2 on 5 matching bases. V gave up 4 bases and J gave up 2 bases, with 14 bases separating them. Germline CDR1 LGHDT, CDR2 YNNKEL (reference sequence). There are 15 residues in the CDR3. CDR3 bases: TGTGCCAGCAGCCGCCGAGGACTGTCACAAGAGACCCAGTACTTC. Protein: CASSRRGLSQETQYF.

This clonotype occurred many times. The genes are TRBV4-1 and TRBJ2-7; a weak D match, TRBD1 (6 bases). The V gene's germline CDR1 is MGHRA and CDR2 YSYEKL. The CDR3 covers 15 residues. Trimming removed 5 bases at V and 0 bases at J, with 14 bases between. CDR3 region: CASSLQGPVSYEQYF. The CDR3 nucleotides are TGCGCCAGCAGCTTACAGGGCCCCGTCTCCTACGAGCAGTACTTC.

This clonotype was counted between two and nine times. The chain recombines TRBV7-9 with TRBJ1-6; D gene uncertain. This CDR3 comprises 14 residues. Germline V gives CDR1 SEHNR, CDR2 FQNEAQ (reference sequence). V lost 1 base to trimming and J lost 10 bases, with 11 bases between them. The CDR3 DNA is TGTGCCAGCAGCTTAGTTCTGGGCGGGTCACCCCTCCACTTT. This gives the protein CASSLVLGGSPLHF.

As regards this clonotype: A much larger clone lies one base from this, so it may be a read error. This CDR3 fails to terminate in the conserved phenylalanine or tryptophan, so it likely reflects a read error. The chain uses TRBV12-3 or TRBV12-4 and TRBJ1-2, with D maybe TRBD1 (6 bases). The CDR3 has 14 amino acids. V gave up 5 bases and J gave up 6 bases, with 16 bases separating them. The CDR3 DNA reads TGTGCCAGCAGTGAACACGGACAGAAAGATGGCTACACCTTA. Protein sequence: CASSEHGQKDGYTL.

This clonotype has just a few counts. This chain uses TRBV28 with TRBJ2-1, with 10 nucleotides matching TRBD2. CDR1 is MDHEN, CDR2 SYDVKM, per germline. This CDR3 comprises 15 residues. V lost 6 bases and J lost 2; bases outside the gene matches: 4. The chain's CDR3 is CASRDGLAAYNEQFF. CDR3 sequence (DNA): TGTGCCAGCAGAGATGGACTAGCGGCCTACAATGAGCAGTTCTTC.

This clonotype came up a few times. The rearrangement links TRBV7-2 to TRBJ2-2; 10 bases map to TRBD2. This CDR3 contains 15 residues. The junction had 3 bases not matched to a gene; V was cut back by 3 bases and J by 5 bases. Germline values: CDR1 SGHTA, CDR2 FQGNSA. CDR3 nucleotides: TGTGCCAGCAGCTTTAAGCGGGGGGGTACCGGGGAGCTGTTTTTT. Translation: CASSFKRGGTGELFF.

A few counts support this clonotype. The chain recombines TRBV4-3 with TRBJ2-5; D call uncertain. The CDR3 contains 16 residues. Trimming took off 1 base at V and 2 bases at J, with 14 bases between the two ends. Germline CDR1 LGHNA, CDR2 YSLEER. The DNA for the CDR3 is TGCGCCAGCAGCCAAGTGTGGGATCGGGCACAAGAGACCCAGTACTTC. Its translation is CASSQVWDRAQETQYF.

The V gene is TRBV4-1, the J gene TRBJ2-2; D unresolved. Germline CDR1 and CDR2: MGHRA and YSYEKL. The CDR3 is 14 residues long. The V end was cut by 4 bases, the J end by 5 bases, with 11 bases between. DNA for the CDR3: TGCGCCAGCAGCCCTACGCGGAGTACCGGGGAGCTGTTTTTT. It codes for CASSPTRSTGELFF.

The rearrangement links TRBV29-1 to TRBJ1-2; D is perhaps TRBD1 (6 bases). CDR1 is SQVTM, CDR2 ANQGSEA, per germline. The CDR3 contains 15 residues. The V gene lost 7 bases and the J gene lost 4 bases, with 22 bases spanning the gap. The CDR3 bases are TGCAGCGCCCTCCCCCGAGGGGGAGCGGGCTATGGCTACACCTTC. Its translation: CSALPRGGAGYGYTF.

V usage is TRBV7-8 and J usage is TRBJ2-1; no definite D call. CDR1 and CDR2 (germline): SGHVS, FQNEAQ. V was clipped by 3 bases and J by 0 bases, with 6 bases between them. The CDR3 runs to 14 residues. CDR3 amino acids: CASSFLGSYNEQFF. The CDR3 nucleotides read TGTGCCAGCAGCTTCCTAGGCTCCTACAATGAGCAGTTCTTC.

The chain employs TRBV27 and TRBJ2-7; 8 bases line up with TRBD2. In germline, CDR1 is MNHEY, CDR2 SMNVEV (reference sequence). With 2 bases clipped from V and 5 bases from J, the junction kept 2 bases outside the gene matches. The CDR3 loop spans 13 amino acids. CDR3 coding DNA: TGTGCCAGCAGTTTAAGCGGGAGCCACGAGCAGTACTTC. Translating it yields CASSLSGSHEQYF.

V gene TRBV10-3 combines with J gene TRBJ2-7; no clear D gene. The germline CDR1 and CDR2 sequences are ENHRY and SYGVKD. The CDR3 covers 16 residues. The V gene lost 2 bases and the J gene lost 0 bases, with 14 bases spanning the gap. The CDR3 region is CAISEQLLPSSYEQYF. DNA for the CDR3: TGTGCCATCAGTGAGCAATTACTACCTAGCTCCTACGAGCAGTACTTC.

Many counts were recorded for this clonotype. V is TRBV5-1 and J is TRBJ2-7; D unresolved. The CDR3 runs to 14 residues. The germline V gene has CDR1 SGHRS and CDR2 YFSETQ. Trimming took 2 bases from V and 1 from J, leaving 10 bases between them. This CDR3 is CASSFEGSSYEQYF. The CDR3 DNA sequence: TGCGCCAGCAGCTTTGAAGGGTCATCCTACGAGCAGTACTTC.

This clonotype has more than one count but fewer than ten. The rearrangement joins TRBV20-1 to TRBJ2-7; no reliable D call. This CDR3 is built from 13 residues. CDR1 and CDR2 from the germline V gene are DFQATT and SNEGSKA (reference sequence). V lost 0 bases to trimming and J lost 0 bases, with 6 bases between them. CDR3 nucleotide sequence: TGCAGTGCTAGAGAGTCGCACTCCTACGAGCAGTACTTC. This codes for CSARESHSYEQYF.

This chain joins TRBV5-6 and TRBJ2-7; D gene uncertain. This CDR3 comprises 14 residues. V was clipped by 0 bases and J by 7 bases, with 14 bases between them. Germline V gives CDR1 SGHDT, CDR2 YYEEEE. The CDR3 here is CASSLGRARWEQYF. The CDR3 coding sequence is TGTGCCAGCAGCTTGGGACGGGCGAGGTGGGAGCAGTACTTC.